Sequencing of this T cell receptor (beta chain) was carried out in a study of T cells in localized non-small cell lung cancer. Study-level findings and limits: When the top 100 tumor clones were examined, a median roughly 62 of them also appeared in the adjacent lung, which was paired and uninvolved. Because sequencing included only one region (of the tumor), heterogeneity remains possible. It was uninvolved adjacent lung that showed the highest T cell clonality, exceeding tumor.

Sequencing was performed with immunoSEQ multiplex PCR; in TCRdb, only in-frame clones are kept and a portion is missing. The data show about 9,200 clones, roughly nine tenths seen once. CDR3 length equals 16 residues. In germline, CDR1 is SGHVS, CDR2 FQNEAQ. Trimming cost V 4 bases and J 0 bases, with 12 bases left between them. This clone came up once. Antigen specificity is unknown. The sample was peripheral blood, taken before any cancer treatment. This chain connects TRBV7-8 to TRBJ1-4; D ambiguous. This TCR was sampled from an older female donor with stage II squamous cell lung carcinoma. The CDR3, as DNA: TGTGCCAGCAGCTATAACAGCTACTCAACTAATGAAAAACTGTTTTTT. It codes for CASSYNSYSTNEKLFF. The whole variable domain, filled in from reference TRBV7-8 and TRBJ1-4, reads GAGVSQSPRYKVAKRGQDVALRCDPISGHVSLFWYQQALGQGPEFLTYFQNEAQLDKSGLPSDRFFAERPEGSVSTLKIQRTQQEDSAVYLCASSYNSYSTNEKLFFGSGTQLSVL.